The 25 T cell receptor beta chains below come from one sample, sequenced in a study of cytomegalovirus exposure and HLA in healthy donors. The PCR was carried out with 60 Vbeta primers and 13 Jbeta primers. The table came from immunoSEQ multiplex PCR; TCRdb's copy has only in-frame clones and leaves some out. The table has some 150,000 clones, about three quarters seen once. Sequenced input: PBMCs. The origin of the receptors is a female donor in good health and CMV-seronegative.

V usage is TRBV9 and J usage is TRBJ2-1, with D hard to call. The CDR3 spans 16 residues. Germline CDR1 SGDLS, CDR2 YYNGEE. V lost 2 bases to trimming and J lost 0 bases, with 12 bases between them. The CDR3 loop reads CASSVVSSSSYNEQFF. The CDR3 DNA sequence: TGTGCCAGCAGCGTCGTGTCCTCGAGCTCCTACAATGAGCAGTTCTTC. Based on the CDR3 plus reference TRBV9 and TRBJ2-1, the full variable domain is DSGVTQTPKHLITATGQRVTLRCSPRSGDLSVYWYQQSLDQGLQFLIQYYNGEERAKGNILERFSAQQFPDLHSELNLSSLELGDSALYFCASSVVSSSSYNEQFFGPGTRLTVL.

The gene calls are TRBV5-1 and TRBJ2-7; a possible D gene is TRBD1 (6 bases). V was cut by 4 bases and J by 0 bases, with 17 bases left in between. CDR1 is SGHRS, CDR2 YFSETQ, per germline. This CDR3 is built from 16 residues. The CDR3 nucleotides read TGCGCCAGCAGCCCACCGAGGGACACCAGCTCCTACGAGCAGTACTTC. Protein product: CASSPPRDTSSYEQYF.

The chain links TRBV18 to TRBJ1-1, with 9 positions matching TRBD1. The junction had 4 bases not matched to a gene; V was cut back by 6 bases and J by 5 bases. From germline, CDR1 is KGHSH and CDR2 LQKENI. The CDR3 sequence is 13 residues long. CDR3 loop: CASSIQGATEAFF. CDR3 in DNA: TGTGCCAGCTCGATACAGGGGGCTACTGAAGCTTTCTTT.

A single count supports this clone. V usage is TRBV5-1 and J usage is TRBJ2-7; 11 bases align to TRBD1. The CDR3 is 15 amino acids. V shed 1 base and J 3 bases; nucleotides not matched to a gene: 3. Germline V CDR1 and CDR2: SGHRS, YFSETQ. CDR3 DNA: TGCGCCAGCAGCTTGACGGGACAGGGGGTCTACGAGCAGTACTTC. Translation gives CASSLTGQGVYEQYF.

The CDR3 sequence: CASSWQTGGNTEAFF. The CDR3 DNA follows: TGCGCCAGCAGCTGGCAGACAGGAGGTAACACTGAAGCTTTCTTT. The gene calls are TRBV5-1 and TRBJ1-1; D is possibly TRBD1 (6 bases). The CDR3 runs to 15 residues. Germline CDR1 is SGHRS and CDR2 is YFSETQ. Between the trimmed V and J ends, which lost 3 bases and 2 bases, there was a span of 14 bases.

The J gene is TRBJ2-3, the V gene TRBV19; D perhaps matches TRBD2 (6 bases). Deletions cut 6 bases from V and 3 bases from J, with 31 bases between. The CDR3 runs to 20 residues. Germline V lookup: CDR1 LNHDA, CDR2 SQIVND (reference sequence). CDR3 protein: CASSPGGQGGGLNATDTQYF. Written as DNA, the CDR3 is TGTGCCAGTAGCCCCGGAGGGCAGGGAGGCGGCCTAAACGCAACAGATACGCAGTATTTT.

The CDR3 is CASRIVAGGRNEQFF. The CDR3 DNA is TGTGCCAGCAGAATAGTAGCGGGGGGGCGGAATGAGCAGTTCTTC. The gene calls are TRBV27 and TRBJ2-1; TRBD2 agrees at 11 bases. This CDR3 region has 15 residues. CDR1 is MNHEY, CDR2 SMNVEV, per germline (reference sequence). V shed 6 bases, J shed 7 bases, and the junction held 8 bases outside the gene matches.

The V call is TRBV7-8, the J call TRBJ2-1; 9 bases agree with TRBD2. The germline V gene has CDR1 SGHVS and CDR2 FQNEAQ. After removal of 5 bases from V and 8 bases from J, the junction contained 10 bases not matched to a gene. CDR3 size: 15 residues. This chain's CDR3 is CASSHPGSGSDEQFF. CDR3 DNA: TGTGCCAGCAGCCACCCGGGTAGCGGGAGTGATGAGCAGTTCTTC.

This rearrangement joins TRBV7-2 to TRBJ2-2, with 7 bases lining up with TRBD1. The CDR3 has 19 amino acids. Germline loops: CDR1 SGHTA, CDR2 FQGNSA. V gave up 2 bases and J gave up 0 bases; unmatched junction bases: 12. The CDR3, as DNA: TGTGCCAGCAGCTTAATGCCGACAGGGTACTCCGCGAACACCGGGGAGCTGTTTTTT. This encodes CASSLMPTGYSANTGELFF. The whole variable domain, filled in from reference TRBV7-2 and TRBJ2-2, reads GAGVSQSPSNKVTEKGKDVELRCDPISGHTALYWYRQSLGQGLEFLIYFQGNSAPDKSGLPSDRFSAERTGGSVSTLTIQRTQQEDSAVYLCASSLMPTGYSANTGELFFGEGSRLTVL.

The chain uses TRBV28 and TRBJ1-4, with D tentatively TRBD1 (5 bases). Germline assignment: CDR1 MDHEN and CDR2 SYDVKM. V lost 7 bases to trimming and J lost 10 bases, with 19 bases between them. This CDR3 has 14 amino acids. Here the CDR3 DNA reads TGTGCCAGCACGCTAGGGCGGGGCGGTGGAAAACTGTTTTTT. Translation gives CASTLGRGGGKLFF.

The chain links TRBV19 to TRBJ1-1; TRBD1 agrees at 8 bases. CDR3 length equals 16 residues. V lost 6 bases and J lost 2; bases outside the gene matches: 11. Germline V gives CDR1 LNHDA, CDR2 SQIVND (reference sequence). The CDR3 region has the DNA TGTGCCAGTAGGCTTACGACAGGGGAAGTTAACACTGAAGCTTTCTTT. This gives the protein CASRLTTGEVNTEAFF.

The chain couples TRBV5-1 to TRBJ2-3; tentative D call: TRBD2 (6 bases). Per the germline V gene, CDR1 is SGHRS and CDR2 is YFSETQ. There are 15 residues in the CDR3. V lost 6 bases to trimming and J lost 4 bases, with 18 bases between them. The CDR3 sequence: CASTPRAGEADTQYF. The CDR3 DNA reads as TGCGCCAGCACCCCCAGGGCTGGGGAGGCAGATACGCAGTATTTT.

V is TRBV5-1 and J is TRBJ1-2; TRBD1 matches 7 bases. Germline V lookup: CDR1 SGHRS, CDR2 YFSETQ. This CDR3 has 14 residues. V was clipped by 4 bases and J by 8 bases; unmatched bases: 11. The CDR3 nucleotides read TGCGCCAGCAGCATGTGGGACAGCGATCGAGGCTACACCTTC. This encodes CASSMWDSDRGYTF.

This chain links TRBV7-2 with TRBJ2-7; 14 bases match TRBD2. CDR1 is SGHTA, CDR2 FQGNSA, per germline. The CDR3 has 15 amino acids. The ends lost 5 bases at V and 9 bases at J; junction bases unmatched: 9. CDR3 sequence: CASSTRGTSGSGQYF. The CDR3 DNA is TGTGCCAGCAGCACCCGAGGGACTAGCGGGAGTGGGCAGTACTTC. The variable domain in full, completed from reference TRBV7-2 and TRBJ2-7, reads GAGVSQSPSNKVTEKGKDVELRCDPISGHTALYWYRQSLGQGLEFLIYFQGNSAPDKSGLPSDRFSAERTGGSVSTLTIQRTQQEDSAVYLCASSTRGTSGSGQYFGPGTRLTVT.

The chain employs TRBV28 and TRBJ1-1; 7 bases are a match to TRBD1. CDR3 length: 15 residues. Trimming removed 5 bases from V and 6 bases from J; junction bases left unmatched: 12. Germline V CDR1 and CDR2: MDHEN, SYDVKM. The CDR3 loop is CASSPRTGGTAEAFF. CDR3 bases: TGTGCCAGCAGTCCCCGGACAGGAGGGACGGCTGAAGCTTTCTTT.

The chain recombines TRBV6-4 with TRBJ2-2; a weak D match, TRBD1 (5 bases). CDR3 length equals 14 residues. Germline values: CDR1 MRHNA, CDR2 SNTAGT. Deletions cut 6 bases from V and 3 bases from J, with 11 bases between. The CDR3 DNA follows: TGTGCCAGCAGGGCAGGGTATGACACCGGGGAGCTGTTTTTT. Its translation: CASRAGYDTGELFF.

CDR3 sequence (DNA): TGTGCCAGCAGCATAGACAGGGGAGGACGGCTTAGCGCCAATCAGCCCCAGCATTTT. As protein: CASSIDRGGRLSANQPQHF. V gene TRBV5-8 combines with J gene TRBJ1-5; 8 positions match TRBD1. The V segment lost 4 bases and the J segment 3 bases; nucleotides outside the gene matches: 18. Per the germline V gene, CDR1 is SGHTS and CDR2 is YDEGEE. The CDR3 is 19 residues long.

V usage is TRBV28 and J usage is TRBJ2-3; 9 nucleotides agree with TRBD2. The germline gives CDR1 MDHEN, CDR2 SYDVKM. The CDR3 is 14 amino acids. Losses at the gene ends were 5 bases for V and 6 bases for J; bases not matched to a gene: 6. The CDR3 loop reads CASSPPSGTDTQYF. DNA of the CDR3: TGTGCCAGCAGTCCACCTAGCGGGACGGATACGCAGTATTTT. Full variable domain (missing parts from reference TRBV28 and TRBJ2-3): DVKVTQSSRYLVKRTGEKVFLECVQDMDHENMFWYRQDPGLGLRLIYFSYDVKMKEKGDIPEGYSVSREKKERFSLILESASTNQTSMYLCASSPPSGTDTQYFGPGTRLTVL.

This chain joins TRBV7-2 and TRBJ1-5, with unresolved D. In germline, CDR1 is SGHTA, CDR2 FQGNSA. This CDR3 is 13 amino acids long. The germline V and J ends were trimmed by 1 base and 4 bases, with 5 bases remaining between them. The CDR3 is CASSLDPNQPQHF. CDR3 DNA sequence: TGTGCCAGCAGCTTAGATCCAAATCAGCCCCAGCATTTT. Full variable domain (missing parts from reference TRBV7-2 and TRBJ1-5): GAGVSQSPSNKVTEKGKDVELRCDPISGHTALYWYRQSLGQGLEFLIYFQGNSAPDKSGLPSDRFSAERTGGSVSTLTIQRTQQEDSAVYLCASSLDPNQPQHFGDGTRLSIL.

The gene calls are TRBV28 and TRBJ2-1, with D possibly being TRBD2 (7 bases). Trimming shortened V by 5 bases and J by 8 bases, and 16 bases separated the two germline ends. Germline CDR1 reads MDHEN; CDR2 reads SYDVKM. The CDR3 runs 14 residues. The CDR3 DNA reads TGTGCCAGCAGTACCGAGGGGGGGCCCTATGAGCAGTTCTTC. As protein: CASSTEGGPYEQFF.

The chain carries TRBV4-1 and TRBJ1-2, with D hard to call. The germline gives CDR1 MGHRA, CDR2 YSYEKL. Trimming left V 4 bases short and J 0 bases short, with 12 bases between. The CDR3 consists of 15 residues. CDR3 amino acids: CASSPQSAANYGYTF. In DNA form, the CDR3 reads TGCGCCAGCAGCCCCCAATCCGCAGCTAACTATGGCTACACCTTC.

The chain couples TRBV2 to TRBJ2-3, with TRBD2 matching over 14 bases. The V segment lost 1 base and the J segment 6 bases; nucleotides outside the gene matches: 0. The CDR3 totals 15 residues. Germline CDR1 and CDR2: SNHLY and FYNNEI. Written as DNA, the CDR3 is TGTGCCAGCAGTGAAGGACTAGCGGGGGGGGATACGCAGTATTTT. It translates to CASSEGLAGGDTQYF.

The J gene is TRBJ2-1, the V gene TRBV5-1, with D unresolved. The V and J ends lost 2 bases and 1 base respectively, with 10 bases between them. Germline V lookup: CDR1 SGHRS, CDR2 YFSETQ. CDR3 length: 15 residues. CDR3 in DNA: TGCGCCAGCAGCTTCGCCGGTCGATCCTACAATGAGCAGTTCTTC. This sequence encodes CASSFAGRSYNEQFF.

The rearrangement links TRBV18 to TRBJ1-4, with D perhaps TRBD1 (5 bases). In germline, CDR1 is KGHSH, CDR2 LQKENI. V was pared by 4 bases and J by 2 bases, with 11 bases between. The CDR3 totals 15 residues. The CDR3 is CASSRTWGTNEKLFF. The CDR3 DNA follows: TGTGCCAGCTCACGCACCTGGGGCACTAATGAAAAACTGTTTTTT. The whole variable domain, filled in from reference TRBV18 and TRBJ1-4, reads NAGVMQNPRHLVRRRGQEARLRCSPMKGHSHVYWYRQLPEEGLKFMVYLQKENIIDESGMPKERFSAEFPKEGPSILRIQQVVRGDSAAYFCASSRTWGTNEKLFFGSGTQLSVL.

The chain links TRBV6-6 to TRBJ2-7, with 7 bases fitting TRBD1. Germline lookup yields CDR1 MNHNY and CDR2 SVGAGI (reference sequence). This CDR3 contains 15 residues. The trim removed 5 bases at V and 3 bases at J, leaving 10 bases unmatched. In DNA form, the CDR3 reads TGTGCCAGCAGTAACCATGGGACAGCAGACTACGAGCAGTACTTC. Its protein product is CASSNHGTADYEQYF.